What follows are 21 T cell receptor beta chains derived from one specimen sequenced in a study of cytotoxic CD8 clonotypes in ibrutinib-treated CLL (dated by TCRdb to the early 2020s). What this sample's time point label stands for: progressive disease on ibrutinib. The method was the immunoSEQ multiplex PCR assay. This is the immuneACCESS table as TCRdb keeps it, with only in-frame sequences that have V and J called. A part of the clones is gone; compared with another copy, unresolved V genes explain less than half, and the rest is unexplained. In this sample the table shows 70,000 to 80,000 clones, around 84% of which occur a single time. The biggest ten clones account for 7.7% of the sample. The sample in question was PBMCs, obtained at disease progression, from a patient treated with ibrutinib. Receptor source: a human donor with chronic lymphocytic leukemia.

The gene calls are TRBV30 and TRBJ1-6; no definite D call. The CDR3 is 15 residues long. The V and J ends lost 2 bases and 7 bases respectively, with 15 bases between them. Germline V CDR1 and CDR2: GTSNPN, SVGIG (reference sequence). The CDR3 region has the DNA TGTGCCTGGAGTATGGGCCCGAGCGAGAATTCACCCCTCCACTTT. Its translation is CAWSMGPSENSPLHF.

The chain is built from TRBV19 and TRBJ1-5; no clear D gene. The germline V and J ends were trimmed by 7 bases and 4 bases, with 14 bases remaining between them. Germline assignment: CDR1 LNHDA and CDR2 SQIVND (reference sequence). The CDR3 loop spans 14 amino acids. The CDR3 loop is CASKLGVGNQPQHF. CDR3 DNA: TGTGCCAGTAAGTTGGGAGTGGGTAATCAGCCCCAGCATTTT.

The J gene is TRBJ2-1, the V gene TRBV13, with 8 bases lining up with TRBD1. CDR3 length: 16 amino acids. Losses at the gene ends were 3 bases for V and 2 bases for J; bases not matched to a gene: 6. Per the germline V gene, CDR1 is PRHDT and CDR2 is FYEKMQ (reference sequence). The CDR3 DNA is TGTGCCAGCAGCTTTCAGGGGGCCAGCGCCTACAATGAGCAGTTCTTC. It specifies CASSFQGASAYNEQFF.

A few counts support this clone. This sequence joins TRBV10-2 and TRBJ1-1; tentative D call: TRBD1 (6 bases). This CDR3 comprises 12 residues. Germline assignment: CDR1 WSHSY and CDR2 SAAADI. CDR3 in amino acids: CVRGGANTEAFF. The CDR3 DNA follows: TGCGTCCGAGGGGGGGCCAATACTGAAGCTTTCTTT.

In its sample, this clone was seen a few times. V usage is TRBV18 and J usage is TRBJ2-7; D ambiguous. The CDR3 has 13 residues. V was cut by 4 bases and J by 6 bases, with 13 bases left in between. Germline assignment: CDR1 KGHSH and CDR2 LQKENI. In DNA, the CDR3 is TGTGCCAGCTCACTACACGGGTTGAGCGAGCAGTACTTC. Translating gives CASSLHGLSEQYF. The full variable domain, completed using reference TRBV18 and TRBJ2-7, is NAGVMQNPRHLVRRRGQEARLRCSPMKGHSHVYWYRQLPEEGLKFMVYLQKENIIDESGMPKERFSAEFPKEGPSILRIQQVVRGDSAAYFCASSLHGLSEQYFGPGTRLTVT.

This clone was counted once. The gene calls are TRBV29-1 and TRBJ1-5, with D tentatively TRBD1 (5 bases). The V gene's germline CDR1 is SQVTM and CDR2 ANQGSEA. V was trimmed by 6 bases and J by 2 bases, leaving 23 bases between them. This CDR3 is 17 amino acids long. The CDR3 coding sequence is TGCAGCGTCGCCGGGACGACCGATTTTCCGGGCAATCAGCCCCAGCATTTT. Protein product: CSVAGTTDFPGNQPQHF.

V usage is TRBV7-2 and J usage is TRBJ2-7; D gene unclear. The germline CDR1 and CDR2 sequences are SGHTA and FQGNSA. This CDR3 contains 13 residues. V was pared by 3 bases and J by 0 bases, with 6 bases between. The CDR3 sequence: CASSFGSSYEQYF. CDR3 coding DNA: TGTGCCAGCAGCTTCGGCAGCTCCTACGAGCAGTACTTC.

This clone is a singleton in its sample. The V and J genes are TRBV7-3 and TRBJ2-1; 9 bases are a match to TRBD1. CDR1 is SGHTA and CDR2 is FQGTGA in the germline V gene. The ends lost 5 bases at V and 3 bases at J; junction bases unmatched: 5. The CDR3 has 15 residues. The CDR3 nucleotides read TGTGCCAGCAGCGGACAGGGGACAGACTACAATGAGCAGTTCTTC. It encodes CASSGQGTDYNEQFF.

The chain joins TRBV5-1 to TRBJ2-1, with 8 bases that match TRBD2. Germline trimming cut 7 bases from V and 8 bases from J; bases unmatched to any gene: 11. The CDR3 extends over 14 amino acids. Germline values: CDR1 SGHRS, CDR2 YFSETQ. Written as DNA, the CDR3 is TGCGCCAGCGGACTAGCCGTCCGGACAGATGAGCAGTTCTTC. This codes for CASGLAVRTDEQFF.

The chain joins TRBV29-1 to TRBJ1-2; D perhaps matches TRBD1 (5 bases). The CDR3 runs to 12 residues. Germline lookup yields CDR1 SQVTM and CDR2 ANQGSEA. Between the trimmed V and J ends, which lost 6 bases and 7 bases, there was a span of 15 bases. The CDR3 is CSVQQGSSGYTF. Here the CDR3 DNA reads TGCAGCGTCCAGCAGGGATCCTCTGGCTACACCTTC. Complete variable domain (other parts from reference TRBV29-1 and TRBJ1-2): SAVISQKPSRDICQRGTSLTIQCQVDSQVTMMFWYRQQPGQSLTLIATANQGSEATYESGFVIDKFPISRPNLTFSTLTVSNMSPEDSSIYLCSVQQGSSGYTFGSGTRLTVV.

The chain carries TRBV11-2 and TRBJ2-5, with TRBD2 matching 11 bases. The V segment lost 1 base and the J segment 9 bases; nucleotides outside the gene matches: 4. The CDR3 totals 14 residues. Germline assignment: CDR1 SGHAT and CDR2 FQNNGV. CDR3 coding DNA: TGTGCCAGCAGCTTAGGTAGCGGGGGGGCATCCCAGTACTTC. Its protein product is CASSLGSGGASQYF.

The chain employs TRBV5-6 and TRBJ2-7; 9 bases fit TRBD1. The CDR3 is 17 residues long. The trim removed 3 bases at V and 2 bases at J, leaving 12 bases unmatched. CDR1 is SGHDT and CDR2 is YYEEEE in the germline V gene. The CDR3 nucleotides read TGTGCCAGCAGCTCCGGGACAGGGTCGCCCTTTACCTACGAGCAGTACTTC. This codes for CASSSGTGSPFTYEQYF.

This clone appeared a few times. The V call is TRBV14, the J call TRBJ1-2, with D unclear. The CDR3 is 13 amino acids. Germline-derived CDR1 and CDR2 are SGHDN and FVKESK. The V end was cut by 6 bases, the J end by 8 bases, with 16 bases between. The CDR3 protein is CASREASYGGYTF. CDR3 DNA: TGTGCCAGCAGGGAGGCGTCATATGGAGGCTACACCTTC.

V and J are TRBV19 and TRBJ1-1, with a possible D match to TRBD1 (6 bases). The germline V and J ends were trimmed by 4 bases and 4 bases, with 10 bases remaining between them. The CDR3 extends over 13 amino acids. The germline gives CDR1 LNHDA, CDR2 SQIVND (reference sequence). DNA of the CDR3: TGTGCCAGTAGTAGCCAGGGGAGCACTGAAGCTTTCTTT. Encoded protein: CASSSQGSTEAFF.

J is TRBJ2-5 and V is TRBV5-1; D possibly corresponds to TRBD2 (6 bases). Germline V gene lookup returns CDR1 SGHRS and CDR2 YFSETQ. V dropped 2 bases and J dropped 7 bases, with 18 bases sitting between them. The length of the CDR3 is 15 residues. The DNA for the CDR3 is TGCGCCAGCAGCTTACGGGACTCCCGGTTGGGGACCCAGTACTTC. Residues: CASSLRDSRLGTQYF.

V gene TRBV5-1 combines with J gene TRBJ2-7, with 10 positions matching TRBD1. This CDR3 has 15 residues. The J segment lost 2 bases and the V segment lost 2 bases, leaving 4 bases of the junction unmatched. Germline loops: CDR1 SGHRS, CDR2 YFSETQ. Here the CDR3 DNA reads TGCGCCAGCAGCTTAGGACAGGGGGACGCCTACGAGCAGTACTTC. Amino acids: CASSLGQGDAYEQYF. Together with reference TRBV5-1 and TRBJ2-7, the CDR3 gives the full variable domain: KAGVTQTPRYLIKTRGQQVTLSCSPISGHRSVSWYQQTPGQGLQFLFEYFSETQRNKGNFPGRFSGRQFSNSRSEMNVSTLELGDSALYLCASSLGQGDAYEQYFGPGTRLTVT.

The V call is TRBV5-1, the J call TRBJ2-7; a weak D match, TRBD2 (5 bases). V shed 0 bases and J shed 0 bases, with 10 bases lying between them. Germline V lookup: CDR1 SGHRS, CDR2 YFSETQ. CDR3 length: 15 residues. CDR3 DNA: TGCGCCAGCAGCTTGGTAAGAGGGAACTCCTACGAGCAGTACTTC. Translated, it gives CASSLVRGNSYEQYF.

The V and J genes are TRBV5-4 and TRBJ1-4; maybe TRBD1 (5 bases). Trimming took 4 bases from V and 4 from J, leaving 14 bases between them. The CDR3 is 15 residues long. Germline V gives CDR1 SGHNT, CDR2 YYREEE (reference sequence). The CDR3 is CASSPGPLLNEKLFF. For the CDR3, the DNA is TGTGCCAGCAGCCCGGGACCGCTACTTAATGAAAAACTGTTTTTT.

The chain joins TRBV7-8 to TRBJ2-3, with a possible D match to TRBD2 (5 bases). Deletions cut 5 bases from V and 0 bases from J, with 18 bases between. The CDR3 has 17 residues. Per germline, CDR1 SGHVS and CDR2 FQNEAQ. CDR3 sequence (DNA): TGTGCCAGCAGCCTCGGACTCCCCCGGTGGAGCACAGATACGCAGTATTTT. Encoded protein: CASSLGLPRWSTDTQYF.

The gene calls are TRBV6-1 and TRBJ1-2; D may be TRBD1 (6 bases). V was pared by 2 bases and J by 8 bases, with 15 bases between. Germline lookup yields CDR1 MNHNS and CDR2 SASEGT. The CDR3 contains 14 residues. The CDR3 nucleotides are TGTGCCAGCAGTGAACTACCCGCTGGGGGCGGCTACACCTTC. Its protein product is CASSELPAGGGYTF.

This chain links TRBV30 with TRBJ2-7; either TRBD1 or TRBD2 may supply D (5 bases each). This CDR3 has 13 residues. The germline V and J ends were trimmed by 3 bases and 0 bases, with 9 bases remaining between them. CDR1 and CDR2 from the germline V gene are GTSNPN and SVGIG (reference sequence). DNA for the CDR3: TGTGCCTGGAGCCGGGACGGCTCCTACGAGCAGTACTTC. This sequence encodes CAWSRDGSYEQYF.